These 25 T cell receptor beta chains share one sample of origin, sequenced in a study of blood T cell repertoires in COVID-19. The repertoire was sequenced with immunoSEQ multiplex PCR; TCRdb's copy has only in-frame clones and lacks some. This repertoire shows 90,000 to 120,000 clones, 85% to 90% found once; its top ten account for about 30%. The specimen was peripheral blood. The receptors come from a woman older than 75 with acute or convalescent COVID-19.

The chain carries TRBV10-3 and TRBJ1-2, with TRBD1 as a possible D gene (6 bases). Germline V lookup: CDR1 ENHRY, CDR2 SYGVKD. CDR3 length: 14 amino acids. V gave up 0 bases and J gave up 5 bases, with 10 bases separating them. The CDR3 here is CAISESTGDYGYTF. As DNA, the CDR3 is TGTGCCATCAGTGAGTCGACAGGTGATTATGGCTACACCTTC.

The chain is built from TRBV12-5 and TRBJ2-5; TRBD2 matches at 11 bases. There are 16 residues in the CDR3. The V gene's germline CDR1 is LGHNT and CDR2 FRNRAP. V was clipped by 5 bases and J by 5 bases; unmatched bases: 10. The CDR3 bases are TGTGCTAGTGGTCCCCAGGGGACTAGCGGAAGGGAGACCCAGTACTTC. This gives the protein CASGPQGTSGRETQYF.

Points on this clone: The sample holds other DNA sequences that translate to the same CDR3. The V call is TRBV20-1, the J call TRBJ2-7; D unclear. Trimming stripped 3 bases from V and 4 bases from J, with 7 bases between. Germline lookup yields CDR1 DFQATT and CDR2 SNEGSKA (reference sequence). This CDR3 is 11 amino acids long. The CDR3 region is CSASGAYEQYF. The CDR3 nucleotides read TGCAGTGCTAGCGGAGCTTACGAGCAGTACTTC.

The V gene is TRBV7-9, the J gene TRBJ2-1; TRBD1 matches 7 bases. Germline CDR1 reads SEHNR; CDR2 reads FQNEAQ (reference sequence). With 7 bases clipped from V and 2 bases from J, the junction kept 5 bases outside the gene matches. The CDR3 contains 14 residues. This chain's CDR3 is CASIYQGAYNEQFF. CDR3 bases: TGTGCCAGCATCTATCAGGGGGCCTACAATGAGCAGTTCTTC.

The chain links TRBV6-6 to TRBJ1-4, with D possibly matching TRBD1 (6 bases). V lost 6 bases, J lost 4 bases, and 12 bases lay in between. Germline V gene sequence: CDR1 MNHNY, CDR2 SVGAGI (reference sequence). The CDR3 sequence is 14 residues long. CDR3 amino acids: CASRQGNLNEKLFF. The CDR3 region has the DNA TGTGCCAGCAGACAGGGTAACCTTAATGAAAAACTGTTTTTT.

The chain is built from TRBV12-3 or TRBV12-4 and TRBJ2-2, with TRBD1 matching over 7 bases. Losses at the gene ends were 10 bases for V and 8 bases for J; bases not matched to a gene: 10. The CDR3 is made up of 13 amino acids. The CDR3 sequence: CATRQGPQGELFF. CDR3 nucleotides: TGTGCCACACGACAGGGACCGCAAGGGGAGCTGTTTTTT.

This rearrangement joins TRBV18 to TRBJ2-7; 7 bases match TRBD1. The CDR3 spans 14 residues. Germline-derived CDR1 and CDR2 are KGHSH and LQKENI. The J segment lost 3 bases and the V segment lost 0 bases, leaving 2 bases of the junction unmatched. The CDR3 loop reads CASSPPAGGYEQYF. The DNA of the CDR3 is TGTGCCAGCTCACCACCGGCAGGGGGCTACGAGCAGTACTTC. Full variable domain (missing parts from reference TRBV18 and TRBJ2-7): NAGVMQNPRHLVRRRGQEARLRCSPMKGHSHVYWYRQLPEEGLKFMVYLQKENIIDESGMPKERFSAEFPKEGPSILRIQQVVRGDSAAYFCASSPPAGGYEQYFGPGTRLTVT.

This clone has more than one count but fewer than ten. The chain couples TRBV11-2 to TRBJ1-5; 10 nucleotides line up with TRBD1. Losses at the gene ends were 4 bases for V and 0 bases for J; bases not matched to a gene: 12. The length of the CDR3 is 19 residues. Germline V CDR1 and CDR2: SGHAT, FQNNGV. This CDR3 is CASSSRDRGMVNSNQPQHF. The CDR3 nucleotides read TGTGCCAGCAGCTCTCGGGACAGGGGAATGGTTAATAGCAATCAGCCCCAGCATTTT. The full variable domain, its missing parts supplied by reference TRBV11-2 and TRBJ1-5, is EAGVAQSPRYKIIEKRQSVAFWCNPISGHATLYWYQQILGQGPKLLIQFQNNGVVDDSQLPKDRFSAERLKGVDSTLKIQPAKLEDSAVYLCASSSRDRGMVNSNQPQHFGDGTRLSIL.

The chain is built from TRBV28 and TRBJ1-5; D remains unclear. The CDR3 length is 16 residues. The germline V and J ends were trimmed by 11 bases and 0 bases, with 20 bases remaining between them. The germline gives CDR1 MDHEN, CDR2 SYDVKM. The CDR3, as DNA: TGTGCCGTCCTCGACGGAGGGAGAGGTAGCAATCAGCCCCAGCATTTT. It is translated as CAVLDGGRGSNQPQHF.

The chain recombines TRBV27 with TRBJ1-5, with D unclear. The CDR3 runs to 14 residues. The germline gives CDR1 MNHEY, CDR2 SMNVEV (reference sequence). Trimming pared 6 bases from V and 0 bases from J, leaving 9 bases between. CDR3 DNA sequence: TGTGCCAGCAGCACAGCTTTTAGCAATCAGCCCCAGCATTTT. Protein: CASSTAFSNQPQHF.

The genes are TRBV4-1 and TRBJ1-1, with a possible D match to TRBD1 (6 bases). From germline, CDR1 is MGHRA and CDR2 YSYEKL. This CDR3 is built from 16 residues. V was cut by 1 base and J by 0 bases, with 12 bases left in between. CDR3: CASSQVTGLMNTEAFF. In DNA form, the CDR3 reads TGCGCCAGCAGCCAAGTCACAGGGCTTATGAACACTGAAGCTTTCTTT.

The chain combines TRBV7-9 with TRBJ2-5; the D gene is possibly TRBD2 (5 bases). The CDR3 sequence is 14 residues long. Germline lookup yields CDR1 SEHNR and CDR2 FQNEAQ (reference sequence). V lost 3 bases, J lost 2 bases, and 10 bases lay in between. In DNA form, the CDR3 reads TGTGCCAGCAGCTTGAGGGCACTACAAGAGACCCAGTACTTC. It encodes CASSLRALQETQYF.

The CDR3: CAIRTGTYEQYF. The CDR3 DNA reads TGTGCCATTCGGACAGGAACCTACGAGCAGTACTTC. The J gene is TRBJ2-7, the V gene TRBV6-5, with 7 bases matching TRBD1. The CDR3 runs to 12 residues. Germline V gives CDR1 MNHEY, CDR2 SVGAGI. V was clipped by 10 bases and J by 2 bases; unmatched bases: 5.

In this sample, this clone turned up a few times. An end of the junction does not agree with germline; a read error may underlie this. The chain is built from TRBV24-1 and TRBJ2-2; TRBD1 might be the D (6 bases). This CDR3 spans 14 amino acids. From germline, CDR1 is KGHDR and CDR2 SFDVKD. As DNA, the CDR3 is TGTGCCACCAGTGTCTCAGGGGAACACCGGGGAGCTGTTTTT. Translation: CATSVSGEHRGAVF.

The V gene is TRBV6-5, the J gene TRBJ1-1, with 7 bases aligning to TRBD1. The CDR3 is 13 amino acids. Germline V gene sequence: CDR1 MNHEY, CDR2 SVGAGI. The V gene end was trimmed by 7 bases and the J gene end by 0 bases; junction bases not matched to a gene: 2. CDR3 nucleotide sequence: TGTGCCAGCACCCAGGGGGTGAACACTGAAGCTTTCTTT. Its translation: CASTQGVNTEAFF.

The chain joins TRBV5-1 to TRBJ2-3; 9 nucleotides line up with TRBD1. V was pared by 0 bases and J by 4 bases, with 3 bases of the junction left unmatched. Looked up from germline, CDR1 is SGHRS and CDR2 is YFSETQ. CDR3 size: 15 residues. The CDR3 here is CASSLATGGADTQYF. In DNA, the CDR3 is TGCGCCAGCAGCTTGGCTACAGGGGGCGCAGATACGCAGTATTTT.

This clone is a singleton in its sample. This chain links TRBV14 with TRBJ2-7, with D perhaps matching TRBD1 (5 bases). Trimming shortened V by 4 bases and J by 5 bases, and 12 bases separated the two germline ends. Germline loops: CDR1 SGHDN, CDR2 FVKESK. The CDR3 has 13 amino acids. CDR3 coding DNA: TGTGCCAGCAGCCCGTCCTGGGGCCACGAGCAGTACTTC. As protein: CASSPSWGHEQYF.

The chain joins TRBV4-1 to TRBJ2-5; a weak D match, TRBD2 (5 bases). The germline V gene has CDR1 MGHRA and CDR2 YSYEKL. V lost 4 bases to trimming and J lost 2 bases, with 14 bases between them. CDR3 length equals 15 residues. CDR3 nucleotides: TGCGCCAGCAGCCCAGGACTGGTTGTACAAGAGACCCAGTACTTC. It yields the protein CASSPGLVVQETQYF.

The V gene is TRBV6-5, the J gene TRBJ2-2; D may be TRBD2 (6 bases). CDR3 length: 13 residues. V was pared by 6 bases and J by 5 bases, with 10 bases between. Per the germline V gene, CDR1 is MNHEY and CDR2 is SVGAGI. CDR3 residues: CASRNGGTGELFF. The CDR3 coding sequence is TGTGCCAGCAGGAATGGGGGGACCGGGGAGCTGTTTTTT.

The rearrangement joins TRBV6-2 or TRBV6-3 to TRBJ2-2; a weak D match, TRBD2 (6 bases). The germline V gene encodes CDR1 MNHEY and CDR2 SVGEGT. The CDR3 has 18 amino acids. The germline V and J ends were trimmed by 2 bases and 4 bases, with 20 bases remaining between them. CDR3 protein: CASSYGWGASVITGELFF. The CDR3 DNA is TGTGCCAGCAGTTACGGGTGGGGAGCTAGCGTAATCACCGGGGAGCTGTTTTTT.

The V gene is TRBV18, the J gene TRBJ2-7; TRBD1 matches 8 bases. The germline V gene has CDR1 KGHSH and CDR2 LQKENI. V gave up 6 bases and J gave up 5 bases; unmatched junction bases: 9. CDR3 length: 14 residues. CDR3 coding DNA: TGTGCCAGCTCGCCCAACCAGGGGGCCAACGAGCAGTACTTC. Translation: CASSPNQGANEQYF.

The V gene is TRBV18, the J gene TRBJ1-2; a possible D gene is TRBD1 (6 bases). Trimming left V 3 bases short and J 6 bases short, with 14 bases between. CDR3 length: 14 amino acids. CDR1 and CDR2 (germline): KGHSH, LQKENI. CDR3 sequence reads: CASSPAGTRNGYTF. The CDR3 bases are TGTGCCAGCTCACCGGCCGGGACAAGAAATGGCTACACCTTC.

The chain recombines TRBV19 with TRBJ1-5; TRBD1 agrees at 10 bases. Germline V gene lookup returns CDR1 LNHDA and CDR2 SQIVND (reference sequence). Unmatched junction bases numbered 7, after V lost 7 bases and J lost 10 bases. The CDR3 sequence is 13 residues long. The CDR3 sequence is CASTPGQGLPQHF. CDR3 sequence (DNA): TGTGCCAGTACTCCGGGACAGGGGTTACCCCAGCATTTT.

V is TRBV7-2 and J is TRBJ1-3; unclear D gene. The V and J ends lost 5 bases and 0 bases respectively, with 14 bases between them. CDR1 is SGHTA, CDR2 FQGNSA, per germline. There are 16 residues in the CDR3. CDR3 amino acids: CASSQTPLDSGNTIYF. In nucleotides, the CDR3 is TGTGCCAGCAGCCAGACACCGCTCGACTCTGGAAACACCATATATTTT. Together with reference TRBV7-2 and TRBJ1-3, the CDR3 gives the full variable domain: GAGVSQSPSNKVTEKGKDVELRCDPISGHTALYWYRQSLGQGLEFLIYFQGNSAPDKSGLPSDRFSAERTGGSVSTLTIQRTQQEDSAVYLCASSQTPLDSGNTIYFGEGSWLTVV.

The chain recombines TRBV5-1 with TRBJ2-5, with 7 nucleotides matching TRBD1. Unmatched junction bases numbered 6, after V lost 2 bases and J lost 2 bases. The CDR3 runs to 15 residues. Germline V lookup: CDR1 SGHRS, CDR2 YFSETQ. For the CDR3, the DNA is TGCGCCAGCAGCTTACAGACAGGGATACAAGAGACCCAGTACTTC. Residues: CASSLQTGIQETQYF.